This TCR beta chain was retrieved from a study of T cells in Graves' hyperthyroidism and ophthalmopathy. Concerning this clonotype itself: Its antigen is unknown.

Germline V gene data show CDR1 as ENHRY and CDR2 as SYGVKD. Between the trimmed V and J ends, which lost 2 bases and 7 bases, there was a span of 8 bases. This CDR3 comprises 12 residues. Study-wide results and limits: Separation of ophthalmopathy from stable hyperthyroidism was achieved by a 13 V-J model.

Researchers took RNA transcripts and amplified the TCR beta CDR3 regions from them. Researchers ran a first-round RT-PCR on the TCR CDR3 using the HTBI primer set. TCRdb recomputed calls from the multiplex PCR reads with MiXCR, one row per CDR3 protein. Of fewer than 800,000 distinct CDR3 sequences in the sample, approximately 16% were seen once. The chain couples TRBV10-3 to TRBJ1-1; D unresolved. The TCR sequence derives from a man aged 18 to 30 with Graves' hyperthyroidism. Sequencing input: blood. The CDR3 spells CAISEVPGEAFF. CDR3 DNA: TGTGCCATCAGTGAGGTCCCAGGTGAAGCTTTCTTT.